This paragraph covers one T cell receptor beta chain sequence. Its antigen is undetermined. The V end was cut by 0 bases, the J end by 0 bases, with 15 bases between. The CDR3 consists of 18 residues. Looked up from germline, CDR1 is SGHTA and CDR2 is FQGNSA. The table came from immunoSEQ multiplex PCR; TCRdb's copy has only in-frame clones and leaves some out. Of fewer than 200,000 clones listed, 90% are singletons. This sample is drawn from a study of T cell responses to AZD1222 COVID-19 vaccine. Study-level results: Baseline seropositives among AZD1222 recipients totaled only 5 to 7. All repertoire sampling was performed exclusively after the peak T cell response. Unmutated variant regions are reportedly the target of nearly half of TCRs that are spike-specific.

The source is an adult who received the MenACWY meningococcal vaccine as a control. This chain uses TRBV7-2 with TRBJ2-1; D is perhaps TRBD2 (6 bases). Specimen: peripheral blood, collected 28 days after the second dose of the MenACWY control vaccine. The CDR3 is CASSLASGYSYSYNEQFF. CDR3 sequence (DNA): TGTGCCAGCAGCTTAGCTAGCGGATATTCTTACTCCTACAATGAGCAGTTCTTC. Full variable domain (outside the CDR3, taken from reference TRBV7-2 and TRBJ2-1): GAGVSQSPSNKVTEKGKDVELRCDPISGHTALYWYRQSLGQGLEFLIYFQGNSAPDKSGLPSDRFSAERTGGSVSTLTIQRTQQEDSAVYLCASSLASGYSYSYNEQFFGPGTRLTVL.